The 32 T cell receptor beta chains below were found in one sample sequenced in a study of T cells in Graves' hyperthyroidism and ophthalmopathy. Regions amplified from RNA transcripts were the TCR beta CDR3 regions. Carried out on the TCR CDR3, a first-round RT-PCR used the HTBI primer set. From the multiplex PCR reads, TCRdb called clonotypes with MiXCR, one entry per CDR3 protein. The sample includes some 490,000 distinct CDR3 sequences, around a fifth seen only once; the top ten take 45% to 55%. What was sequenced was blood. These receptors came from a woman aged 70-85 years with Graves' ophthalmopathy.

This clonotype was counted a few times. V usage is TRBV24-1 and J usage is TRBJ2-3; no clear D. Per germline, CDR1 KGHDR and CDR2 SFDVKD. Between the trimmed V and J ends, which lost 8 bases and 5 bases, there was a span of 13 bases. There are 13 residues in the CDR3. The CDR3 loop reads CATKGYSRDTQYF. In DNA form, the CDR3 reads TGTGCCACCAAAGGCTACTCCAGAGATACGCAGTATTTT.

This clonotype was picked up a small number of times. The rearrangement uses TRBV2 and TRBJ1-2; TRBD1 agrees at 9 bases. V was pared by 5 bases and J by 8 bases, with 12 bases of the junction left unmatched. Germline lookup yields CDR1 SNHLY and CDR2 FYNNEI. This CDR3 spans 15 amino acids. CDR3 nucleotides: TGTGCCAGCAGTCCGACCGGGACAGGGTTCGGCGGCTACACCTTC. Its translation is CASSPTGTGFGGYTF.

This clonotype has more than one count but fewer than ten. The chain links TRBV28 to TRBJ2-3; D perhaps matches TRBD1 (6 bases). Germline assignment: CDR1 MDHEN and CDR2 SYDVKM. CDR3 size: 14 residues. V lost 6 bases to trimming and J lost 5 bases, with 15 bases between them. In nucleotides, the CDR3 is TGTGCCAGCAGGATCACAGGGTTAGGAGATACGCAGTATTTT. Amino acids: CASRITGLGDTQYF.

This clonotype was seen ten or more times. This sequence joins TRBV11-2 and TRBJ2-5, with D hard to call. Germline values: CDR1 SGHAT, CDR2 FQNNGV. V gave up 3 bases and J gave up 4 bases, with 6 bases separating them. The CDR3 length is 12 residues. The CDR3 sequence: CASSFNVETQYF. The DNA of the CDR3 is TGTGCCAGCAGCTTTAATGTAGAGACCCAGTACTTC.

This CDR3 is CASNSTIGSDSSHSYEQYF. The CDR3 DNA reads TGCGCCAGCAACTCCACCATTGGGAGCGACTCCTCACACTCCTACGAGCAGTACTTC. V is TRBV5-1 and J is TRBJ2-7; weak D call: TRBD2 (5 bases). Trimming pared 6 bases from V and 0 bases from J, leaving 28 bases between. Germline CDR1 reads SGHRS; CDR2 reads YFSETQ. The length of the CDR3 is 19 residues.

This clonotype has only one observation. This may be a read error, as it is one base from a much larger clone. The chain links TRBV12-3 or TRBV12-4 to TRBJ1-2; 8 bases match TRBD1. V shed 5 bases and J 7 bases; nucleotides not matched to a gene: 9. The CDR3 consists of 14 residues. The CDR3 spells CASSPGQGICGYTF. CDR3 nucleotides: TGTGCCAGCAGTCCAGGACAGGGAATCTGTGGCTACACCTTC.

J is TRBJ2-7 and V is TRBV5-4; 9 positions match TRBD1. The CDR3 has 16 residues. The junction had 9 bases not matched to a gene; V was cut back by 0 bases and J by 5 bases. Germline V lookup: CDR1 SGHNT, CDR2 YYREEE (reference sequence). CDR3 amino acids: CASSLAGTGIPHEQYF. The CDR3 DNA reads as TGTGCCAGCAGCTTGGCCGGGACAGGGATTCCCCACGAGCAGTACTTC.

The chain employs TRBV6-2 or TRBV6-3 and TRBJ2-5; unclear D gene. CDR1 and CDR2 (germline): MNHEY, SVGEGT. The V end lost 7 bases, the J end lost 2 bases, and 8 bases lay between the germline ends. This CDR3 comprises 12 residues. The CDR3 DNA reads TGTGCCAGCAAGGGCCTACAAGAGACCCAGTACTTC. Protein product: CASKGLQETQYF.

This clonotype was recorded a few times. V gene TRBV11-2 combines with J gene TRBJ2-3; D is undetermined. V dropped 1 base and J dropped 2 bases, with 16 bases sitting between them. The germline V gene has CDR1 SGHAT and CDR2 FQNNGV. There are 17 residues in the CDR3. CDR3 in amino acids: CASSLGSANLVTDTQYF. In DNA, the CDR3 is TGTGCCAGCAGCTTAGGTTCGGCTAACTTAGTCACAGATACGCAGTATTTT.

This chain links TRBV11-2 with TRBJ2-1; TRBD1 is a possible D gene (6 bases). Germline CDR1 SGHAT, CDR2 FQNNGV. V shed 4 bases and J shed 7 bases, with 11 bases lying between them. The length of the CDR3 is 13 residues. CDR3 DNA sequence: TGTGCCAGCAGCTGGGGGCTTGTTAATGAGCAGTTCTTC. This gives the protein CASSWGLVNEQFF.

Only a few counts were recorded for this clonotype. This chain links TRBV28 with TRBJ2-3; possible D gene TRBD1, 6 bases. There are 13 residues in the CDR3. Germline V gene lookup returns CDR1 MDHEN and CDR2 SYDVKM. V lost 8 bases, J lost 1 base, and 10 bases lay in between. The CDR3 is CASEQGGTDTQYF. CDR3 DNA: TGTGCCAGCGAACAGGGAGGCACAGATACGCAGTATTTT.

This chain joins TRBV20-1 and TRBJ2-7; D unresolved. Trimming pared 1 base from V and 3 bases from J, leaving 13 bases between. In germline, CDR1 is DFQATT, CDR2 SNEGSKA (reference sequence). The CDR3 runs to 14 residues. The CDR3 here is CSARAGRNYYEQYF. The CDR3 DNA sequence: TGCAGTGCTAGAGCTGGCAGGAATTACTACGAGCAGTACTTC.

The chain recombines TRBV7-8 with TRBJ2-1, with 9 bases lining up with TRBD2. The CDR3 totals 17 residues. Looked up from germline, CDR1 is SGHVS and CDR2 is FQNEAQ. Trimming removed 1 base from V and 7 bases from J; junction bases left unmatched: 11. The CDR3 protein is CASSLVAGALSRNEQFF. DNA for the CDR3: TGTGCCAGCAGCTTAGTAGCGGGAGCACTCTCGCGAAATGAGCAGTTCTTC.

This clonotype came up many times. J is TRBJ1-5 and V is TRBV7-9; 7 bases agree with TRBD1. The CDR3 extends over 14 amino acids. With V trimmed by 5 bases and J by 5 bases, 6 bases remained unmatched. Germline-derived CDR1 and CDR2 are SEHNR and FQNEAQ (reference sequence). The CDR3 DNA is TGTGCCAGCAGCCCCGGGACAGTGGATCAGCCCCAGCATTTT. As protein: CASSPGTVDQPQHF.

V gene TRBV19 combines with J gene TRBJ1-5; tentative D call: TRBD1 (5 bases). V was trimmed by 10 bases and J by 4 bases, leaving 14 bases between them. There are 13 residues in the CDR3. Germline V gene lookup returns CDR1 LNHDA and CDR2 SQIVND (reference sequence). The CDR3 protein is CATKGVRNQPQHF. In nucleotides, the CDR3 is TGTGCCACTAAAGGGGTCAGGAATCAGCCCCAGCATTTT.

The table lists this clonotype with a few counts. The genes are TRBV6-2 or TRBV6-3 and TRBJ2-5, with D perhaps being TRBD1 or TRBD2 (6 bases each). Trimming took off 4 bases at V and 4 bases at J, with 10 bases between the two ends. Germline values: CDR1 MNHEY, CDR2 SVGEGT. There are 13 residues in the CDR3. CDR3 bases: TGTGCCAGCAGTTGGGGGGCCCTAGAGACCCAGTACTTC. This encodes CASSWGALETQYF.

The rearrangement joins TRBV10-1 to TRBJ1-6; tentative D call: TRBD1 (5 bases). The CDR3 extends over 12 amino acids. V shed 3 bases and J shed 10 bases, with 7 bases lying between them. Germline CDR1 reads WNHNN; CDR2 reads SYGVQD (reference sequence). Here the CDR3 reads CASSDGGSPLHF. For the CDR3, the DNA is TGCGCCAGCAGTGACGGGGGATCACCCCTCCACTTT.

CDR3 sequence: CASAPGFDSGSNQPQHF. CDR3 sequence (DNA): TGTGCCAGCGCACCCGGGTTCGATTCGGGGAGCAATCAGCCCCAGCATTTT. The chain joins TRBV6-1 to TRBJ1-5, with D unresolved. V lost 8 bases, J lost 1 base, and 21 bases lay in between. The V gene's germline CDR1 is MNHNS and CDR2 SASEGT. The CDR3 runs to 17 residues.

This clonotype was picked up one time. The chain is built from TRBV5-6 and TRBJ1-2; a possible D gene is TRBD1 (5 bases). CDR1 and CDR2 (germline): SGHDT, YYEEEE. V was clipped by 4 bases and J by 3 bases, with 7 bases between them. The CDR3 contains 12 residues. CDR3 in DNA: TGTGCCAGCAGCACCAGGGACTATGGCTACACCTTC. Translated: CASSTRDYGYTF.

This clonotype is a singleton in its sample. A much larger clonotype is one base distant, so this may be a read error. J is TRBJ1-1 and V is TRBV12-3 or TRBV12-4; TRBD1 is a possible D gene (6 bases). CDR3 size: 15 residues. The V and J ends lost 0 bases and 6 bases respectively, with 14 bases between them. CDR3 in amino acids: CASSLAQGSRAEAFF. CDR3 DNA sequence: TGTGCCAGCAGTTTAGCTCAGGGGAGTAGGGCTGAAGCTTTCTTT.

In this sample, this clonotype turned up a few times. V and J are TRBV29-1 and TRBJ2-3; D remains ambiguous. Germline V gene data show CDR1 as SQVTM and CDR2 as ANQGSEA. The V end was cut by 4 bases, the J end by 2 bases, with 7 bases between. CDR3 size: 12 residues. CDR3 bases: TGCAGCGTTGCCGGCGCCACAGATACGCAGTATTTT. This sequence encodes CSVAGATDTQYF.

At least ten counts were recorded for this clonotype. V gene TRBV11-2 combines with J gene TRBJ1-1; D perhaps matches TRBD1 (6 bases). The ends were cut back, 6 bases at V and 4 bases at J, with 15 bases in the middle. This CDR3 contains 14 residues. Germline CDR1 reads SGHAT; CDR2 reads FQNNGV. Written as DNA, the CDR3 is TGTGCCAGCAGGCCCGTCGGGGGCGGCACTGAAGCTTTCTTT. This gives the protein CASRPVGGGTEAFF.

J is TRBJ2-5 and V is TRBV4-1; D is unclear. With 0 bases removed from V and 5 bases from J, the gap between germline ends came to 13 bases. The length of the CDR3 is 15 residues. Germline lookup yields CDR1 MGHRA and CDR2 YSYEKL. The CDR3 reads CASSQDQTGWETQYF. The DNA for the CDR3 is TGCGCCAGCAGCCAAGATCAGACCGGGTGGGAGACCCAGTACTTC.

This clonotype was observed at least ten times. The chain recombines TRBV12-3 or TRBV12-4 with TRBJ2-3, with a tentative D call TRBD1 (6 bases). The CDR3 totals 14 residues. V was trimmed by 6 bases and J by 1 base, leaving 11 bases between them. This CDR3 is CASRFSGGTDTQYF. The CDR3 DNA sequence: TGTGCCAGCAGGTTCTCAGGGGGCACAGATACGCAGTATTTT.

Points on this clonotype: This clone may be a read error of a much larger clone one base away. The chain combines TRBV10-2 with TRBJ1-1; D unresolved. The CDR3 totals 14 residues. Germline CDR1 WSHSY, CDR2 SAAADI. V was pared by 2 bases and J by 4 bases, with 11 bases between. The CDR3 spells CASSEVDGVTEAFF. CDR3 DNA: TGCGCCAGCAGTGAGGTAGATGGTGTCACTGAAGCTTTCTTT.

The chain is built from TRBV9 and TRBJ1-1, with D possibly being TRBD1 (6 bases). This CDR3 is 16 amino acids long. Trimming left V 0 bases short and J 2 bases short, with 14 bases between. Germline CDR1 SGDLS, CDR2 YYNGEE. CDR3 coding DNA: TGTGCCAGCAGCGTAGCCGCAGGGGCCACCAACACTGAAGCTTTCTTT. Protein sequence: CASSVAAGATNTEAFF.

The V and J genes are TRBV5-1 and TRBJ2-2, with TRBD2 as a possible D gene (5 bases). Looked up from germline, CDR1 is SGHRS and CDR2 is YFSETQ. The CDR3 runs 13 residues. Trimming pared 7 bases from V and 0 bases from J, leaving 7 bases between. DNA of the CDR3: TGCGCCAGCCGGGATTCGAACACCGGGGAGCTGTTTTTT. Its translation is CASRDSNTGELFF. Variable domain in full (rest from reference TRBV5-1 and TRBJ2-2): KAGVTQTPRYLIKTRGQQVTLSCSPISGHRSVSWYQQTPGQGLQFLFEYFSETQRNKGNFPGRFSGRQFSNSRSEMNVSTLELGDSALYLCASRDSNTGELFFGEGSRLTVL.

This clonotype was seen a few times. The J gene is TRBJ2-7, the V gene TRBV3-1; D remains unclear. In germline, CDR1 is LGHDT, CDR2 YNNKEL (reference sequence). The CDR3 contains 14 residues. The V and J ends lost 3 bases and 0 bases respectively, with 9 bases between them. This CDR3 is CASSHGRISYEQYF. In DNA form, the CDR3 reads TGTGCCAGCAGCCACGGCAGAATCTCCTACGAGCAGTACTTC.

A single count supports this clonotype. One end of the junction does not line up with germline, which may come from a read error. This chain uses TRBV6-1 with TRBJ2-5; TRBD2 matches 11 bases. Germline CDR1 is MNHNS and CDR2 is SASEGT. The CDR3 runs 12 residues. CDR3 sequence: CASSSLAGGNNF. The CDR3 nucleotides read TGTGCCAGCAGCTCCCTAGCGGGAGGCAACAACTTC.

This clonotype was recorded a few times. The chain is built from TRBV2 and TRBJ2-3; 9 bases agree with TRBD2. Germline V gene data show CDR1 as SNHLY and CDR2 as FYNNEI. V lost 6 bases, J lost 1 base, and 2 bases stayed unmatched. The CDR3 totals 14 residues. The CDR3 coding sequence is TGTGCCAGCAGGGCGGGAGGGGGCACAGATACGCAGTATTTT. It is translated as CASRAGGGTDTQYF.

This clonotype has only a few counts. The chain links TRBV27 to TRBJ2-1; D not certain. V was clipped by 6 bases and J by 7 bases, with 10 bases between them. Germline V gives CDR1 MNHEY, CDR2 SMNVEV (reference sequence). The CDR3 has 12 amino acids. CDR3 in amino acids: CASSRTYNEQFF. The CDR3, as DNA: TGTGCCAGCAGCCGGACGTATAATGAGCAGTTCTTC.

This CDR3 reads CASSLAGWESGSNEQFF. The DNA for the CDR3 is TGCGCCAGCAGCTTGGCGGGGTGGGAAAGCGGCTCCAATGAGCAGTTCTTC. The V and J genes are TRBV5-1 and TRBJ2-1; tentative D call: TRBD2 (5 bases). This CDR3 has 17 residues. CDR1 SGHRS and CDR2 YFSETQ come from the germline V gene. Trimming removed 0 bases at V and 6 bases at J, with 19 bases between.